A few counts support the clone carrying this TCR beta chain. Its target is unknown. The data originate from a study of early T cells in non-severe SARS-CoV-2 infection. Study at large: With bulk RNA from unsorted whole blood as input, sequencing yielded unpaired chains.

Each single cDNA molecule received a unique molecular identifier. TCRdb re-analysed the 5' RACE reads in MiXCR, keeping a single row per CDR3 protein. The sample records some 80,000 distinct CDR3 sequences, roughly 13% being singletons. Points from the study as a whole: VDJdb matching, biased toward anti-spike CD8 responses, missed private and CD4 specificities.

The CDR3 covers 16 residues. Germline V gene data show CDR1 as ENHRY and CDR2 as SYGVKD. V was shortened by 0 bases and J by 6 bases, with 15 bases between the two germline ends. The TCR originated in an adult who was a healthcare worker with PCR-confirmed SARS-CoV-2 infection or an uninfected control (not recorded which). Material for sequencing was whole blood. This sequence joins TRBV10-3 and TRBJ1-5; D may be TRBD1 (6 bases). This chain's CDR3 is CAISESIGGLGQPQHF. As DNA, the CDR3 is TGTGCCATCAGTGAGTCGATAGGGGGGCTGGGTCAGCCCCAGCATTTT.